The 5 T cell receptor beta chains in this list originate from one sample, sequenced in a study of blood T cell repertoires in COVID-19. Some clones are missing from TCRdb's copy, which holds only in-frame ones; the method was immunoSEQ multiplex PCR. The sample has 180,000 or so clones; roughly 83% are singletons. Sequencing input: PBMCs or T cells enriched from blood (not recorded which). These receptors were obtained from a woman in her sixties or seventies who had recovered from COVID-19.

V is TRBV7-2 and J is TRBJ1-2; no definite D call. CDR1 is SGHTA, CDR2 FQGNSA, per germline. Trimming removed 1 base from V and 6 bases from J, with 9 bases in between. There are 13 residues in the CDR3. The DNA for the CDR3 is TGTGCCAGCAGCTTAGTTCCATCGGATGGCTACACCTTC. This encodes CASSLVPSDGYTF.

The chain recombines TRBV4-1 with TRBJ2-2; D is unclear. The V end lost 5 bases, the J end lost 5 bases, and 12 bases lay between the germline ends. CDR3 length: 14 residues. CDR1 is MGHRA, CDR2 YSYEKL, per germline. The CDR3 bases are TGCGCCAGCAGCGACCCTCTGAGGACCGGGGAGCTGTTTTTT. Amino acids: CASSDPLRTGELFF.

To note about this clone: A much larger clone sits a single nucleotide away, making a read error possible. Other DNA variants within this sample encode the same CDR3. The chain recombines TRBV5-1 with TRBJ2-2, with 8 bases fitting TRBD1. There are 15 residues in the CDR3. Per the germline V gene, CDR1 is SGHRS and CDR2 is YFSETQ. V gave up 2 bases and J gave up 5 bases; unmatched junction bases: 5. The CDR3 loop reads CASSFQGADTGELFF. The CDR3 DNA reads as TGCGCCAGCAGCTTTCAGGGGGCGGATACCGGGGAGCTGTTTTTT.

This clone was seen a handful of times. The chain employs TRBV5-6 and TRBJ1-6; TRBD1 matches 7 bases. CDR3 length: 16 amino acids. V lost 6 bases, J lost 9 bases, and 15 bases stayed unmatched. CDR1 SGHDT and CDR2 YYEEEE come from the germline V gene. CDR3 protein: CASTHRDSLVPSPLHF. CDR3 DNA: TGTGCCAGCACCCACCGGGACAGTCTCGTCCCTTCACCCCTCCACTTT.

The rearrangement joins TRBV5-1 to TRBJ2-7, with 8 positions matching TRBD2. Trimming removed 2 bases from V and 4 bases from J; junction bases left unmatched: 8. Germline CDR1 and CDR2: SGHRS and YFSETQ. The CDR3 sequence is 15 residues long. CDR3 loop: CASSLQGLGKYEQYF. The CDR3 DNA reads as TGCGCCAGCAGCTTACAGGGACTAGGAAAATACGAGCAGTACTTC.